The 12 T cell receptor beta chains given below trace back to one sample, sequenced in a study of blood T cell repertoires in COVID-19. The table came from immunoSEQ multiplex PCR; TCRdb's copy has only in-frame clones and leaves some out. The table records about 190,000 clones, almost 90% of them present only once. Sequencing input: peripheral blood. These receptor sequences come from a man in his forties or fifties with acute or convalescent COVID-19.

The chain is built from TRBV5-1 and TRBJ1-4; D gene unclear. Germline CDR1 and CDR2: SGHRS and YFSETQ. The CDR3 sequence is 14 residues long. The V end was cut by 5 bases, the J end by 7 bases, with 15 bases between. CDR3 coding DNA: TGCGCCAGCAGGGCCGGGATACGAGGTGAAAAACTGTTTTTT. This codes for CASRAGIRGEKLFF.

This chain connects TRBV19 to TRBJ1-5, with TRBD1 matching 8 bases. The CDR3 runs to 16 residues. J lost 9 bases, V lost 3 bases, and 13 bases had no gene match. Germline loops: CDR1 LNHDA, CDR2 SQIVND (reference sequence). CDR3 DNA sequence: TGTGCCAGTAGTATTTGGGGCAGGGGGCCACCGACGCCCCAGCATTTT. Protein: CASSIWGRGPPTPQHF.

The V call is TRBV7-2, the J call TRBJ2-1, with 7 bases that match TRBD2. The germline CDR1 and CDR2 sequences are SGHTA and FQGNSA. The CDR3 is 13 amino acids. Losses at the gene ends were 4 bases for V and 5 bases for J; bases not matched to a gene: 2. CDR3 sequence reads: CASSSGLDNEQFF. The CDR3 DNA sequence: TGTGCCAGCAGCTCCGGACTAGACAATGAGCAGTTCTTC.

This clone has more than one count but fewer than ten. The J gene is TRBJ2-5, the V gene TRBV6-1, with 11 bases that match TRBD1. This CDR3 region has 16 residues. From germline, CDR1 is MNHNS and CDR2 SASEGT. The V and J ends lost 1 base and 3 bases, in that order; junction bases with no gene match: 4. CDR3 protein: CASSEVGTGGKETQYF. CDR3 in DNA: TGTGCCAGCAGTGAAGTTGGGACAGGGGGTAAAGAGACCCAGTACTTC.

The V gene is TRBV29-1, the J gene TRBJ1-1; 8 nucleotides agree with TRBD1. This CDR3 is 11 amino acids long. Germline assignment: CDR1 SQVTM and CDR2 ANQGSEA. V lost 1 base to trimming and J lost 11 bases; unmatched junction nucleotides: 3. The CDR3 DNA reads as TGCAGCGTTGAAGGGACAGGGAGGGCTTTCTTT. Translation: CSVEGTGRAFF. Together with reference TRBV29-1 and TRBJ1-1, the CDR3 gives the full variable domain: SAVISQKPSRDICQRGTSLTIQCQVDSQVTMMFWYRQQPGQSLTLIATANQGSEATYESGFVIDKFPISRPNLTFSTLTVSNMSPEDSSIYLCSVEGTGRAFFGQGTRLTVV.

The chain is built from TRBV9 and TRBJ2-2; 9 bases map to TRBD1. The J segment lost 6 bases and the V segment lost 0 bases, leaving 6 bases of the junction unmatched. Germline V gene data show CDR1 as SGDLS and CDR2 as YYNGEE. This CDR3 has 16 amino acids. This CDR3 reads CASSVAGQGFAGELFF. CDR3 in DNA: TGTGCCAGCAGCGTAGCTGGACAGGGGTTCGCCGGGGAGCTGTTTTTT.

The rearrangement links TRBV6-6 to TRBJ1-5; 7 bases fit TRBD1. Unmatched junction bases numbered 8, after V lost 8 bases and J lost 4 bases. In germline, CDR1 is MNHNY, CDR2 SVGAGI (reference sequence). CDR3 length: 14 amino acids. DNA for the CDR3: TGTGCCAGCTCCTCGGCAGGGGGGAATCAGCCCCAGCATTTT. The encoded protein is CASSSAGGNQPQHF.

The chain's CDR3 is CASSLVRGLEQYF. In DNA form, the CDR3 reads TGTGCCAGCAGCTTAGTTAGGGGGCTCGAGCAGTACTTC. The chain employs TRBV7-9 and TRBJ2-7, with 7 bases lining up with TRBD1. Germline values: CDR1 SEHNR, CDR2 FQNEAQ (reference sequence). The CDR3 totals 13 residues. The V and J ends lost 1 base and 6 bases, in that order; junction bases with no gene match: 3.

The rearrangement uses TRBV2 and TRBJ2-7; no reliable D call. This CDR3 is 13 amino acids long. V was pared by 3 bases and J by 2 bases, with 8 bases between. Germline V CDR1 and CDR2: SNHLY, FYNNEI. The CDR3 region is CASSDQNTYEQYF. CDR3 coding DNA: TGTGCCAGCAGTGACCAGAATACCTACGAGCAGTACTTC.

V and J are TRBV3-1 (or the pseudogene TRBV3-2) and TRBJ1-2; TRBD1 aligns across 8 bases. V lost 3 bases and J lost 3; bases outside the gene matches: 3. Germline V gene lookup returns CDR1 LGHDT and CDR2 YNNKEL (reference sequence). This CDR3 comprises 14 residues. The CDR3 coding sequence is TGTGCCAGCAGCCAGGACAGGGTACACTATGGCTACACCTTC. Translating it yields CASSQDRVHYGYTF.

This clone has just one count. The chain has TRBV4-1 and TRBJ2-2; 8 bases line up with TRBD2. The CDR3 covers 19 residues. V trimming: 2 bases; J trimming: 8 bases; junction bases outside the gene matches: 19. The germline V gene has CDR1 MGHRA and CDR2 YSYEKL. The CDR3 DNA follows: TGCGCCAGCAGCCAAAGGTCCGGACTAGCTCAACTCACCGTGGGGGAGCTGTTTTTT. This sequence encodes CASSQRSGLAQLTVGELFF.

V usage is TRBV18 and J usage is TRBJ2-3, with D perhaps matching TRBD2 (6 bases). Between the trimmed V and J ends, which lost 4 bases and 0 bases, there was a span of 8 bases. The CDR3 is 14 residues long. The germline V gene has CDR1 KGHSH and CDR2 LQKENI. The chain's CDR3 is CASSLGRSTDTQYF. In nucleotides, the CDR3 is TGTGCCAGCTCACTCGGGAGAAGCACAGATACGCAGTATTTT.